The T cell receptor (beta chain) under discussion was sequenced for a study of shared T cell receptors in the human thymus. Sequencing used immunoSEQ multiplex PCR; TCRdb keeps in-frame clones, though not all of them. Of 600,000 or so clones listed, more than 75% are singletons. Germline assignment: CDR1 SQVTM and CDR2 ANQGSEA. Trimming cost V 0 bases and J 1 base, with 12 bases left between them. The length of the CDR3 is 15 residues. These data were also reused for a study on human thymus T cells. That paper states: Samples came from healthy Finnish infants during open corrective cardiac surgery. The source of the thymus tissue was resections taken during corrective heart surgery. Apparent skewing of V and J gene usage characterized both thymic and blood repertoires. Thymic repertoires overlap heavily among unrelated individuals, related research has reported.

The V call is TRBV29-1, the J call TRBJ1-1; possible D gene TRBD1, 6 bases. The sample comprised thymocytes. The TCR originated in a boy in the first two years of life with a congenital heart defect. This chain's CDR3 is CSVEDERQANTEAFF. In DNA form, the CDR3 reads TGCAGCGTTGAAGATGAGAGACAGGCGAACACTGAAGCTTTCTTT. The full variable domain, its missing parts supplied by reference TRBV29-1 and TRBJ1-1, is SAVISQKPSRDICQRGTSLTIQCQVDSQVTMMFWYRQQPGQSLTLIATANQGSEATYESGFVIDKFPISRPNLTFSTLTVSNMSPEDSSIYLCSVEDERQANTEAFFGQGTRLTVV.